The present entry profiles one T cell receptor (beta chain) with its context. The data were obtained in a study of blood T cell repertoires in COVID-19. Germline CDR1 is DFQATT and CDR2 is SNEGSKA (reference sequence). The length of the CDR3 is 11 residues. Trimming pared 7 bases from V and 9 bases from J, leaving 15 bases between. Sequencing used immunoSEQ multiplex PCR; TCRdb keeps in-frame clones, though not all of them. This table has approximately 110,000 clones, around 80% appearing once. The J gene is TRBJ1-2, the V gene TRBV20-1, with D maybe TRBD1 (6 bases). The receptor was derived from a human donor in a cohort sampled during active or convalescent COVID-19. The sample consisted of peripheral blood. The CDR3: CSGGDKFSYTF. The CDR3 nucleotides read TGCAGTGGTGGGGACAAGTTTAGCTACACCTTC.